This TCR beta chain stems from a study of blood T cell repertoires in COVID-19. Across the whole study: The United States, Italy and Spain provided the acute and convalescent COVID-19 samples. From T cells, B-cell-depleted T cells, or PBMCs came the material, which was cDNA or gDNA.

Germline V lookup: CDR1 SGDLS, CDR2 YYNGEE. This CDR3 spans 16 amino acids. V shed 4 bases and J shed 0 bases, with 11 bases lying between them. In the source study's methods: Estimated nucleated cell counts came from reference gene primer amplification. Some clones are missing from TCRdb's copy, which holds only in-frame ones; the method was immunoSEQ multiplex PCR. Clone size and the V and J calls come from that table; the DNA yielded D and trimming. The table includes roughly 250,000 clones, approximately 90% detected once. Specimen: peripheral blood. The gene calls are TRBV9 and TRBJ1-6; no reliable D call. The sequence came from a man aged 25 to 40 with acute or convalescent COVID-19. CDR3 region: CASSSDGSSYNSPLHF. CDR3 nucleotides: TGTGCCAGCAGCTCCGACGGGAGCTCCTATAATTCACCCCTCCACTTT.